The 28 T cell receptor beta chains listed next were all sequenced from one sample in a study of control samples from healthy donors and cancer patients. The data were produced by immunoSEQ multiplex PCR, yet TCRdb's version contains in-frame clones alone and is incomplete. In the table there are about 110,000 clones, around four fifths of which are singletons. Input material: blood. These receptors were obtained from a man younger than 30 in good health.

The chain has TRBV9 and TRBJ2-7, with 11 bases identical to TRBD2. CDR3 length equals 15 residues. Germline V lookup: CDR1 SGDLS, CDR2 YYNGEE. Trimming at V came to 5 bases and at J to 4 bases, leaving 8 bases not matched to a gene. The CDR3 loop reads CASSYGGTSGYEQYF. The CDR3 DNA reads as TGTGCCAGCAGTTACGGGGGGACTAGCGGATACGAGCAGTACTTC.

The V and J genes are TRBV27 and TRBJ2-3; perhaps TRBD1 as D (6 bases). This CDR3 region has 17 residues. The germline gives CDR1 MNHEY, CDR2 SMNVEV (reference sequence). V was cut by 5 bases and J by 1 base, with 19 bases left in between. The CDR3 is CASSPSSGHLRTDTQYF. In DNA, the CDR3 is TGTGCCAGCAGTCCTAGTTCGGGACACCTTCGCACAGATACGCAGTATTTT.

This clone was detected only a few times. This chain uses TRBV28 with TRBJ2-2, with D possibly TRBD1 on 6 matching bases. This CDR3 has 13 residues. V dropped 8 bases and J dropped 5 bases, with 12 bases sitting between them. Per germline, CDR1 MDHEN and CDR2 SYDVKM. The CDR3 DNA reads TGTGCCAGCCGCACAGGGTTTACCGGGGAGCTGTTTTTT. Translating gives CASRTGFTGELFF.

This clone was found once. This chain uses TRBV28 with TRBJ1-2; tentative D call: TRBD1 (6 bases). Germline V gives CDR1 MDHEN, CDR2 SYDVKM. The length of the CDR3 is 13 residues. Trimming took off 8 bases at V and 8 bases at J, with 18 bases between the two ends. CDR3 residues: CASVRGDTSGYTF. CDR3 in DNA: TGTGCCAGCGTTAGAGGGGACACGAGCGGCTACACCTTC.

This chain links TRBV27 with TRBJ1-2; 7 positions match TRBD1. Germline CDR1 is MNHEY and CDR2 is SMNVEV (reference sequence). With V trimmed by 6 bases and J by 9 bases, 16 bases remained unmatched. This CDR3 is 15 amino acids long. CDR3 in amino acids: CASRGYTGVRLSYTF. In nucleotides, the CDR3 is TGTGCCAGCAGGGGGTACACAGGGGTAAGGCTGAGCTACACCTTC.

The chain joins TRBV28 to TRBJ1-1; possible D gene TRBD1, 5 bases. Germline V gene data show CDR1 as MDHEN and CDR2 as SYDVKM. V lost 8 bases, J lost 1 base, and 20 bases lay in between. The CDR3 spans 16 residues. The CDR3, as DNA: TGTGCCAGCCTCACGCCAACCGCGGGGCCGAACACTGAAGCTTTCTTT. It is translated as CASLTPTAGPNTEAFF.

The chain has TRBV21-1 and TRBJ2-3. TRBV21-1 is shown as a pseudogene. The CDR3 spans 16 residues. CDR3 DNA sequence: TGTGCCAGCAGCAAAGATTCGGACGGAGTCACAGATACGCAGTATTTT. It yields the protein CASSKDSDGVTDTQYF.

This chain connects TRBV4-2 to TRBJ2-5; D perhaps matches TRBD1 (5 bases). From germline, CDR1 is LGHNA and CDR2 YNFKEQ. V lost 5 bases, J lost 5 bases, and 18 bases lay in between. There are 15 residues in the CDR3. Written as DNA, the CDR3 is TGTGCCAGCAGCTCACTGCCAGGGTCCTGGGAGACCCAGTACTTC. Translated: CASSSLPGSWETQYF.

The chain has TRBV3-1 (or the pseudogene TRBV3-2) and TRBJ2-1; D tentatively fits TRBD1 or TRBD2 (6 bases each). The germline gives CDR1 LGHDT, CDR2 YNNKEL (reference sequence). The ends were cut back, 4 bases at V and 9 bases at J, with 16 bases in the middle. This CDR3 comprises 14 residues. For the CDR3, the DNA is TGTGCCAGCAGCCTCGGACGGGGGCTAGGTGAGCAGTTCTTC. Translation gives CASSLGRGLGEQFF.

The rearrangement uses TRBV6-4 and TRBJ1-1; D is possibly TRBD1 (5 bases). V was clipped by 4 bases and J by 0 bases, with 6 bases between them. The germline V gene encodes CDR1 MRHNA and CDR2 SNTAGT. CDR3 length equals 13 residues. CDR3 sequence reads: CASSVQVNTEAFF. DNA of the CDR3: TGTGCCAGCAGTGTACAGGTGAACACTGAAGCTTTCTTT.

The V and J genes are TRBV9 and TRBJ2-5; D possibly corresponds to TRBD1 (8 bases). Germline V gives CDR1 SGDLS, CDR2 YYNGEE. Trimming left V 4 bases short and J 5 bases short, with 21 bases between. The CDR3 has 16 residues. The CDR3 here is CASSPRGGQGGETQYF. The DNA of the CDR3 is TGTGCCAGCAGCCCTCGCGGCGGACAGGGAGGGGAGACCCAGTACTTC.

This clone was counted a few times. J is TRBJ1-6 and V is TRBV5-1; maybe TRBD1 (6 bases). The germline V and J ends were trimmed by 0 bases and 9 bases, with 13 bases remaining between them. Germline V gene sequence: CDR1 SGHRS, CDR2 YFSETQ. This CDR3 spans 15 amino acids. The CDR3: CASSLDQGSSSPLHF. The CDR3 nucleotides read TGCGCCAGCAGCTTGGATCAGGGGAGTAGTTCACCCCTCCACTTT. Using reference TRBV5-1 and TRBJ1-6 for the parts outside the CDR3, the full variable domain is KAGVTQTPRYLIKTRGQQVTLSCSPISGHRSVSWYQQTPGQGLQFLFEYFSETQRNKGNFPGRFSGRQFSNSRSEMNVSTLELGDSALYLCASSLDQGSSSPLHFGNGTRLTVT.

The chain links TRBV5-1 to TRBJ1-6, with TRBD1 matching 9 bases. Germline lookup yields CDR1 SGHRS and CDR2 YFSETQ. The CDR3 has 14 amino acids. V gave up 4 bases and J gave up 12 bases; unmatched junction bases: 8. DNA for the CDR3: TGCGCCAGCAGCCCCGGACAGGGGAGTTTACCCCTCCACTTT. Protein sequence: CASSPGQGSLPLHF.

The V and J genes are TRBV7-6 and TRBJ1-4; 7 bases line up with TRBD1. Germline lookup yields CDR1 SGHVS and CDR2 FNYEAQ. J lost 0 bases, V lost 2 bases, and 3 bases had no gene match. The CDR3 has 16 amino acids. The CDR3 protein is CASSLRGPSTNEKLFF. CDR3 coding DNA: TGTGCCAGCAGCTTAAGGGGGCCCTCAACTAATGAAAAACTGTTTTTT.

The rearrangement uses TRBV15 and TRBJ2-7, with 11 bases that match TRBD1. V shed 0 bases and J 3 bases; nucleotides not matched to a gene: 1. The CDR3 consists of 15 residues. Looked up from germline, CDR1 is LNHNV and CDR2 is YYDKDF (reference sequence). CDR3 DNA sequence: TGTGCCACCAGCAGAGATGGGACAGGGGGCTACGAGCAGTACTTC. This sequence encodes CATSRDGTGGYEQYF.

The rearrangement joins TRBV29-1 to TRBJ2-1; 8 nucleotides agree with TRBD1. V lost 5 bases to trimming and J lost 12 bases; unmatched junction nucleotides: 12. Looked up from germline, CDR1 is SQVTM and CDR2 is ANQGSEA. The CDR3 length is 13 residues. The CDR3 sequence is CSVKPTGGRRQFF. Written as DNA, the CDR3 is TGCAGCGTTAAACCTACAGGGGGGAGAAGGCAGTTCTTC.

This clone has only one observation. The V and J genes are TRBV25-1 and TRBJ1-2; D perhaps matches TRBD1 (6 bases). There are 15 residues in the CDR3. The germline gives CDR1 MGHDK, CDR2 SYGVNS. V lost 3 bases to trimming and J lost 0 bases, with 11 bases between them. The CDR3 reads CASSDRQAANYGYTF. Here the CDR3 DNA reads TGTGCCAGCAGTGATCGACAGGCAGCTAACTATGGCTACACCTTC.

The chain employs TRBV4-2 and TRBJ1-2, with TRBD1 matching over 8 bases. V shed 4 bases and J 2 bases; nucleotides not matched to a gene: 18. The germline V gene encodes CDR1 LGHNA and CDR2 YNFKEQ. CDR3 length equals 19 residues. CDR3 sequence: CASSRSGTGSSNKNYGYTF. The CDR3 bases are TGTGCCAGCAGCCGGTCCGGGACAGGATCATCTAATAAAAACTATGGCTACACCTTC.

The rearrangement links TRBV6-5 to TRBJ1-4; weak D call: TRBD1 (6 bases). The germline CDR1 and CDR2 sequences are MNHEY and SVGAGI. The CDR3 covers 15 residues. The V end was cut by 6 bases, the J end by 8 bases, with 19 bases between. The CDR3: CASSYSRGVQEKLFF. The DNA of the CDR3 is TGTGCCAGCAGCTATTCTAGGGGGGTACAGGAAAAACTGTTTTTT.

The CDR3 DNA is TGTGCCAGCAGTGGAGACAGGGGCGATGAAAAACTGTTTTTT. As protein: CASSGDRGDEKLFF. The V and J genes are TRBV2 and TRBJ1-4; 8 bases align to TRBD1. V gave up 4 bases and J gave up 6 bases; unmatched junction bases: 4. The CDR3 totals 14 residues. CDR1 is SNHLY, CDR2 FYNNEI, per germline.

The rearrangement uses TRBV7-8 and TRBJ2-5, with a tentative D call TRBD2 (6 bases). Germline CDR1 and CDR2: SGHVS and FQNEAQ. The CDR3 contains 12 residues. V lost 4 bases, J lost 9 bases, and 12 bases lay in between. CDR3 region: CASSYPPGAQYF. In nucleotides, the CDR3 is TGTGCCAGCAGCTACCCCCCGGGGGCCCAGTACTTC. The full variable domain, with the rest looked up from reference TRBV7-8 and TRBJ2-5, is GAGVSQSPRYKVAKRGQDVALRCDPISGHVSLFWYQQALGQGPEFLTYFQNEAQLDKSGLPSDRFFAERPEGSVSTLKIQRTQQEDSAVYLCASSYPPGAQYFGPGTRLLVL.

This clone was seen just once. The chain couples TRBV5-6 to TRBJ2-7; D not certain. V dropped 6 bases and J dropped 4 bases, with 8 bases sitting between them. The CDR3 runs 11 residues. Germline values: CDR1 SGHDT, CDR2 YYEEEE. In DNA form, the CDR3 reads TGTGCCAGCACCATCGGGTACGAGCAGTACTTC. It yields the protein CASTIGYEQYF.

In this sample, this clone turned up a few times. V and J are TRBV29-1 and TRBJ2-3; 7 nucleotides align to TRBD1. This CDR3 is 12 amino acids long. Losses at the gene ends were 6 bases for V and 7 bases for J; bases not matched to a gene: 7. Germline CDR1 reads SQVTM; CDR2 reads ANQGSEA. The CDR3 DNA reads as TGCAGCGTGGACCGACAGGGAAATACGCAGTATTTT. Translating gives CSVDRQGNTQYF.

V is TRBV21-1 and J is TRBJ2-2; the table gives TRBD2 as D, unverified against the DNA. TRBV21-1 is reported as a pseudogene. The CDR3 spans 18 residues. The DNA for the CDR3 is TGTGCCAGCAGCCCGCGATATTTCCTAGCGGGGTACACCGGGGAGCTGTTTTTT. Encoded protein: CASSPRYFLAGYTGELFF.

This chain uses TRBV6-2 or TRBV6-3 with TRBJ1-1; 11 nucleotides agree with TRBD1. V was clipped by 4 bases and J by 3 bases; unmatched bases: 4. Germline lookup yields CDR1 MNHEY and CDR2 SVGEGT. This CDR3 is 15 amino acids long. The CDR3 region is CASSFGTGGYTEAFF. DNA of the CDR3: TGTGCCAGCAGTTTCGGGACAGGGGGATACACTGAAGCTTTCTTT.

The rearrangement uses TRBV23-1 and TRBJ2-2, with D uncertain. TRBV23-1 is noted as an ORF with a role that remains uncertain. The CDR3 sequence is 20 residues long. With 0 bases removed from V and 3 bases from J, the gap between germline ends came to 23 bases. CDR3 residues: CASSQSEQAEAHLDTGELFF. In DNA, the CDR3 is TGCGCCAGCAGTCAATCGGAGCAGGCCGAAGCCCACCTCGACACCGGGGAGCTGTTTTTT.

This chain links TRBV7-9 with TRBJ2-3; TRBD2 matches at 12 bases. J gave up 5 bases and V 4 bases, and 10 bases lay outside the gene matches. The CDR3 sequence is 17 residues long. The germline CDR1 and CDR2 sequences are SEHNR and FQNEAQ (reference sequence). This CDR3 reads CASSSDLLAGGGDTQYF. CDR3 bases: TGTGCCAGCAGCTCGGACCTACTAGCGGGGGGCGGAGATACGCAGTATTTT.

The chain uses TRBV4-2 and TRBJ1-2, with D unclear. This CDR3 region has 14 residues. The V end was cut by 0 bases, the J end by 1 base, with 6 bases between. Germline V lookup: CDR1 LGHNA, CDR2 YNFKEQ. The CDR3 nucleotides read TGTGCCAGCAGCCAAGATAGACTTAACTATGGCTACACCTTC. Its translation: CASSQDRLNYGYTF.